The 26 T cell receptor beta chains below come from one sample, sequenced in a study of human T cells and chemical hapten exposure. Time point of the sample: patch test 2, 6 weeks after DPC sensitization. Sample treatment: therapeutic diphenylcyclopropenone sensitization with weekly scalp DPC. MiXCR, applied by TCRdb to the RACE reads, yields one record per CDR3 protein. The sample has some 96,000 distinct CDR3 sequences; 9% to 9.5% are singletons. This sample comprised whole blood, obtained in connection with sensitization to the hapten diphenylcyclopropenone (DPC). The receptors originated from a middle-aged woman with alopecia areata. Some clones in this sample may be carry-over from other donors' samples.

The table lists this clonotype with many counts. V gene TRBV19 combines with J gene TRBJ1-5; 7 bases map to TRBD1. V dropped 3 bases and J dropped 2; count of bases not matched to a gene: 1. Germline V gives CDR1 LNHDA, CDR2 SQIVND (reference sequence). This CDR3 contains 14 residues. CDR3 sequence reads: CASSIQGGNQPQHF. In DNA, the CDR3 is TGTGCCAGTAGTATTCAGGGGGGCAATCAGCCCCAGCATTTT.

Ten or more counts support this clonotype. The chain employs TRBV6-5 and TRBJ2-2; TRBD2 aligns across 9 bases. The V gene end was trimmed by 4 bases and the J gene end by 2 bases; junction bases not matched to a gene: 5. From germline, CDR1 is MNHEY and CDR2 SVGAGI. CDR3 length equals 16 residues. The DNA of the CDR3 is TGTGCCAGCAGTTCGCTTAGCGGGGGAAACACCGGGGAGCTGTTTTTT. It translates to CASSSLSGGNTGELFF.

This clonotype came up many times. This chain connects TRBV29-1 to TRBJ2-5, with 10 bases identical to TRBD1. CDR1 SQVTM and CDR2 ANQGSEA come from the germline V gene. CDR3 length equals 14 residues. J lost 4 bases, V lost 2 bases, and 4 bases had no gene match. As DNA, the CDR3 is TGCAGCGTTGAACGGACAGGGGGATTAGAGACCCAGTACTTC. Its translation is CSVERTGGLETQYF.

This clonotype was seen ten or more times. V gene TRBV10-3 combines with J gene TRBJ1-2; 7 bases match TRBD1. CDR1 is ENHRY and CDR2 is SYGVKD in the germline V gene. The V segment lost 7 bases and the J segment 8 bases; nucleotides outside the gene matches: 10. The CDR3 spans 13 residues. Written as DNA, the CDR3 is TGTGCCATCACCGACAGGGACACGTACGGCTACACCTTC. Encoded protein: CAITDRDTYGYTF.

The sample holds a few counts of this clonotype. V gene TRBV28 combines with J gene TRBJ1-5, with TRBD1 identical over 7 bases. Germline V CDR1 and CDR2: MDHEN, SYDVKM. The ends lost 6 bases at V and 4 bases at J; junction bases unmatched: 6. The CDR3 consists of 14 residues. DNA of the CDR3: TGTGCCAGCAGAGACAGGGCGCGGAATCAGCCCCAGCATTTT. Encoded protein: CASRDRARNQPQHF.

This clonotype was counted once. The V and J genes are TRBV5-5 and TRBJ2-5, with 7 bases identical to TRBD1. CDR3 length: 13 residues. Trimming removed 7 bases from V and 0 bases from J; junction bases left unmatched: 3. Germline CDR1 SGHKS, CDR2 YYEKEE (reference sequence). In DNA, the CDR3 is TGTGCCAGCGAAGGGGGCGACCAAGAGACCCAGTACTTC. Protein sequence: CASEGGDQETQYF.

This rearrangement joins TRBV25-1 to TRBJ2-5, with D possibly called TRBD1 or TRBD2 (5 bases each). The length of the CDR3 is 14 residues. The germline CDR1 and CDR2 sequences are MGHDK and SYGVNS. The V end was cut by 4 bases, the J end by 5 bases, with 14 bases between. CDR3 residues: CASSVSGGQETQYF. The CDR3 DNA sequence: TGTGCCAGCAGTGTTTCTGGGGGTCAGGAGACCCAGTACTTC.

This chain uses TRBV6-6 with TRBJ2-5; the D is unclear. This CDR3 comprises 11 residues. The germline CDR1 and CDR2 sequences are MNHNY and SVGAGI (reference sequence). Trimming took 6 bases from V and 5 from J, leaving 7 bases between them. Here the CDR3 reads CASRKGETQYF. CDR3 coding DNA: TGTGCCAGCAGGAAAGGGGAGACCCAGTACTTC.

In its sample, this clonotype was seen many times. The chain joins TRBV29-1 to TRBJ2-1; 12 bases align to TRBD2. Losses at the gene ends were 5 bases for V and 8 bases for J; bases not matched to a gene: 7. Per germline, CDR1 SQVTM and CDR2 ANQGSEA. The CDR3 is 14 amino acids. CDR3 coding DNA: TGCAGCGTTCATTCGGGACTAGCGGGCCATGAGCAGTTCTTC. Its translation is CSVHSGLAGHEQFF.

The sample holds many counts of this clonotype. The CDR3 region is CASSYSGSYNSPLHF. CDR3 nucleotide sequence: TGTGCCAGCAGTTACAGCGGCTCCTATAATTCACCCCTCCACTTT. The chain couples TRBV6-5 to TRBJ1-6; unclear D gene. Looked up from germline, CDR1 is MNHEY and CDR2 is SVGAGI. The V gene lost 2 bases and the J gene lost 0 bases, with 5 bases spanning the gap. The CDR3 sequence is 15 residues long.

This clonotype was seen at least ten times. This rearrangement joins TRBV6-2 or TRBV6-3 to TRBJ1-2, with 8 nucleotides matching TRBD1. The germline V gene encodes CDR1 MNHEY and CDR2 SVGEGT. The CDR3 runs 18 residues. Unmatched junction bases numbered 14, after V lost 2 bases and J lost 3 bases. The CDR3 here is CASSYEGTGLQQDYGYTF. In DNA form, the CDR3 reads TGTGCCAGCAGTTACGAGGGGACAGGCCTCCAACAGGACTATGGCTACACCTTC.

The genes are TRBV20-1 and TRBJ1-2; a weak D match, TRBD1 (6 bases). Trimming took 4 bases from V and 4 from J, leaving 16 bases between them. The CDR3 has 14 amino acids. Looked up from germline, CDR1 is DFQATT and CDR2 is SNEGSKA (reference sequence). CDR3 sequence: CSATDRHLGYGYTF. The CDR3 DNA reads TGCAGTGCTACGGACAGACATCTTGGCTATGGCTACACCTTC.

The chain employs TRBV30 and TRBJ2-3; possibly TRBD2 for D (5 bases). CDR3 size: 13 residues. The germline V gene has CDR1 GTSNPN and CDR2 SVGIG (reference sequence). V lost 0 bases, J lost 3 bases, and 7 bases lay in between. The CDR3 reads CAWSVPGTDTQYF. The DNA of the CDR3 is TGTGCCTGGAGTGTACCGGGGACAGATACGCAGTATTTT.

This clonotype came up many times. V and J are TRBV7-9 and TRBJ1-6; D is possibly TRBD1 (6 bases). Trimming removed 5 bases from V and 5 bases from J, with 16 bases in between. Germline CDR1 reads SEHNR; CDR2 reads FQNEAQ (reference sequence). The CDR3 has 16 residues. CDR3 DNA sequence: TGTGCCAGCAGCAACGGGATCGGGACAAATAATTCACCCCTCCACTTT. Its protein is CASSNGIGTNNSPLHF.

The chain joins TRBV7-9 to TRBJ1-5; D ambiguous. Between the trimmed V and J ends, which lost 1 base and 2 bases, there was a span of 12 bases. Germline lookup yields CDR1 SEHNR and CDR2 FQNEAQ (reference sequence). This CDR3 has 16 residues. CDR3 loop: CASSLVGGVGNQPQHF. In DNA, the CDR3 is TGTGCCAGCAGCTTAGTCGGCGGGGTGGGCAATCAGCCCCAGCATTTT.

This clonotype has just a few counts. The chain has TRBV11-2 and TRBJ2-2, with 9 bases aligning to TRBD2. Germline values: CDR1 SGHAT, CDR2 FQNNGV. This CDR3 is built from 15 residues. Germline trimming cut 4 bases from V and 5 bases from J; bases unmatched to any gene: 5. The CDR3 bases are TGTGCCAGCAGCTCTAGCGGGATTTCGACCGGGGAGCTGTTTTTT. Translating gives CASSSSGISTGELFF.

This clonotype was counted many times. This sequence joins TRBV27 and TRBJ2-2; 9 nucleotides align to TRBD1. Trimming cost V 2 bases and J 7 bases; bases outside gene matches: 2. Germline V CDR1 and CDR2: MNHEY, SMNVEV (reference sequence). The CDR3 contains 14 residues. CDR3 sequence (DNA): TGTGCCAGCAGTTTAGGGACAGGGATCGGGGAGCTGTTTTTT. Its protein is CASSLGTGIGELFF.

This clonotype was counted ten times or more. The J gene is TRBJ2-3, the V gene TRBV27, with a weak D call TRBD1 (5 bases). The germline V gene has CDR1 MNHEY and CDR2 SMNVEV (reference sequence). V was clipped by 5 bases and J by 6 bases, with 15 bases between them. This CDR3 has 14 amino acids. CDR3 loop: CASSHKGYGDTQYF. The CDR3 coding sequence is TGTGCCAGCAGTCACAAGGGGTACGGGGATACGCAGTATTTT.

The chain joins TRBV7-9 to TRBJ2-4, with 9 bases aligning to TRBD1. Germline loops: CDR1 SEHNR, CDR2 FQNEAQ (reference sequence). With V trimmed by 5 bases and J by 0 bases, 14 bases remained unmatched. The CDR3 extends over 19 amino acids. The CDR3 is CASSVGGQGMLIAKNIQYF. The CDR3 coding sequence is TGTGCCAGCAGCGTCGGTGGACAGGGGATGTTGATAGCCAAAAACATTCAGTACTTC.

V gene TRBV7-3 combines with J gene TRBJ1-2; 7 nucleotides line up with TRBD1. CDR3 length: 14 residues. Germline CDR1 and CDR2: SGHTA and FQGTGA. V lost 5 bases and J lost 4; bases outside the gene matches: 7. The chain's CDR3 is CASSQTGTAYGYTF. The CDR3 bases are TGTGCCAGCAGCCAAACAGGGACAGCCTATGGCTACACCTTC.

This clonotype was detected ten times or more. The rearrangement uses TRBV29-1 and TRBJ2-1; no definite D call. The germline CDR1 and CDR2 sequences are SQVTM and ANQGSEA. The V end lost 5 bases, the J end lost 0 bases, and 17 bases lay between the germline ends. CDR3 length equals 16 residues. Here the CDR3 DNA reads TGCAGCGTTAACCTTCTCGGATACGACTCCTACAATGAGCAGTTCTTC. This translates into CSVNLLGYDSYNEQFF.

This clonotype was observed at least ten times. The chain links TRBV7-2 to TRBJ2-7; perhaps TRBD1 as D (5 bases). The V gene's germline CDR1 is SGHTA and CDR2 FQGNSA. The CDR3 covers 14 residues. V was pared by 5 bases and J by 6 bases, with 17 bases between. The chain's CDR3 is CASSQFGQSAEQYF. As DNA, the CDR3 is TGTGCCAGCAGCCAATTCGGACAATCCGCCGAGCAGTACTTC.

A remark on this clonotype: A single base separates this from a much larger clone, so it may be a read error. The CDR3 protein is CVSSDAGAGNTIYF. DNA for the CDR3: TGTGTCAGCAGTGACGCCGGTGCTGGAAACACCATATATTTT. This rearrangement joins TRBV25-1 to TRBJ1-3; D unclear. The germline CDR1 and CDR2 sequences are MGHDK and SYGVNS. The CDR3 sequence is 14 residues long.

Comments on this clonotype: Just one base apart from a much larger clone, this may be a read error. The chain uses TRBV3-1 and TRBJ2-3, with 7 bases fitting TRBD2. Germline V gene sequence: CDR1 LGHDT, CDR2 YNNKEL (reference sequence). The CDR3 length is 16 residues. The CDR3 sequence: CANSPPGGGKGDTQYF. The DNA of the CDR3 is TGTGCCAACAGCCCCCCGGGGGGAGGAAAGGGAGATACGCAGTATTTT.

This clonotype has at least ten counts. Here the CDR3 reads CASSYDQENSGGHQETQYF. DNA for the CDR3: TGTGCCAGCAGTTACGACCAAGAAAACTCTGGGGGCCATCAGGAGACCCAGTACTTC. V and J are TRBV6-2 or TRBV6-3 and TRBJ2-5; D is perhaps TRBD1 (6 bases). Trimming removed 2 bases from V and 5 bases from J, with 27 bases in between. The CDR3 totals 19 residues. Germline CDR1 and CDR2: MNHEY and SVGEGT.

The chain is built from TRBV3-1 and TRBJ1-6; possibly TRBD1 for D (6 bases). Germline CDR1 LGHDT, CDR2 YNNKEL (reference sequence). V lost 4 bases and J lost 11, with 15 bases in between. The CDR3 loop spans 14 amino acids. The CDR3 coding sequence is TGTGCCAGCAGCCTGGACAGCTTACGGCCACCCCTCCACTTT. Its translation: CASSLDSLRPPLHF. Filled out from reference TRBV3-1 and TRBJ1-6, the complete variable domain reads DTAVSQTPKYLVTQMGNDKSIKCEQNLGHDTMYWYKQDSKKFLKIMFSYNNKELIINETVPNRFSPKSPDKAHLNLHINSLELGDSAVYFCASSLDSLRPPLHFGNGTRLTVT.